The 13 T cell receptor beta chains below all came from one sample that was sequenced in a study of blood T cell repertoires in COVID-19 (TCRdb year 2020). Receptor libraries were prepared by the immunoSEQ multiplex PCR assay. The source is immuneACCESS, and TCRdb retained only in-frame sequences with V and J called. Part of the clones is not carried over; for the studies checked, unresolved V genes explain less than half of this, and the remainder is unexplained. In this sample the table shows almost 250,000 clones, 70% to 90% of which occur a single time. The ten most abundant clones make up approximately 9.6% of the sample. The sequenced sample was PBMCs or T cells enriched from blood (not recorded which). These TCRs come from a woman aged 45-60 years with acute COVID-19.

V is TRBV19 and J is TRBJ1-2; 8 positions match TRBD1. The V gene end was trimmed by 6 bases and the J gene end by 4 bases; junction bases not matched to a gene: 4. Germline values: CDR1 LNHDA, CDR2 SQIVND (reference sequence). The CDR3 runs to 13 residues. The CDR3 DNA reads TGTGCCAGTAGCTTGACAGGGGCCTATGGCTACACCTTC. Amino acids: CASSLTGAYGYTF.

This clone has a single count. J is TRBJ1-6 and V is TRBV9; possibly TRBD1 for D (6 bases). V lost 4 bases to trimming and J lost 5 bases, with 10 bases between them. Germline values: CDR1 SGDLS, CDR2 YYNGEE. The CDR3 is 14 residues long. The CDR3 is CASSPTGHNSPLHF. The CDR3 bases are TGTGCCAGCAGCCCCACAGGGCATAATTCACCCCTCCACTTT.

The chain combines TRBV3-1 (or the pseudogene TRBV3-2) with TRBJ2-3, with D perhaps matching TRBD1 (6 bases). In germline, CDR1 is LGHDT, CDR2 YNNKEL (reference sequence). V was trimmed by 0 bases and J by 3 bases, leaving 10 bases between them. The CDR3 spans 15 residues. CDR3 coding DNA: TGTGCCAGCAGCCAAGAACAGGGCGGAACAGATACGCAGTATTTT. This translates into CASSQEQGGTDTQYF.

With regard to this clone: The junction shows a germline mismatch at one end, possibly a read error. This chain uses TRBV11-2 with TRBJ1-1; D is ambiguous. This CDR3 has 11 amino acids. Germline assignment: CDR1 SGHAT and CDR2 FQNNGV. Here the CDR3 reads CASSLDIEAFF. CDR3 sequence (DNA): TGTGCCAGCAGCCTAGATATTGAAGCTTTCTTT.

The rearrangement uses TRBV30 and TRBJ1-2; 9 nucleotides line up with TRBD1. V lost 3 bases to trimming and J lost 2 bases; unmatched junction nucleotides: 7. Germline assignment: CDR1 GTSNPN and CDR2 SVGIG (reference sequence). The CDR3 totals 15 residues. CDR3 coding DNA: TGTGCCTGGAGCGGTAACAGGGGGCTAAACTATGGCTACACCTTC. It specifies CAWSGNRGLNYGYTF.

The chain is built from TRBV9 and TRBJ2-7; 9 bases line up with TRBD2. Trimming removed 3 bases from V and 6 bases from J; junction bases left unmatched: 10. The CDR3 loop spans 15 amino acids. CDR1 is SGDLS, CDR2 YYNGEE, per germline. Here the CDR3 DNA reads TGTGCCAGCAGCGCTACCTCGGGACTAGCAGGCGAGCAGTACTTC. Its translation: CASSATSGLAGEQYF.

The J gene is TRBJ1-1, the V gene TRBV30, with TRBD1 as a possible D gene (6 bases). V dropped 2 bases and J dropped 4 bases, with 32 bases sitting between them. From germline, CDR1 is GTSNPN and CDR2 SVGIG (reference sequence). The CDR3 is 20 amino acids. The CDR3, as DNA: TGTGCCTGGAGTCGACGCGGCAGGGGCCTCTTCCCTATAGGGAGCACTGAAGCTTTCTTT. This translates into CAWSRRGRGLFPIGSTEAFF.

The chain combines TRBV5-4 with TRBJ2-7; TRBD2 matches at 15 bases. V shed 4 bases, J shed 1 base, and the junction held 12 bases outside the gene matches. The length of the CDR3 is 19 residues. Per the germline V gene, CDR1 is SGHNT and CDR2 is YYREEE (reference sequence). The CDR3, as DNA: TGTGCCAGCAGCAACCCGGGACTAGCGGGGGGCCGGGGGTCCTACGAGCAGTACTTC. Encoded protein: CASSNPGLAGGRGSYEQYF.

The gene calls are TRBV20-1 and TRBJ2-7, with D possibly TRBD2 on 6 matching bases. Germline-derived CDR1 and CDR2 are DFQATT and SNEGSKA (reference sequence). The V gene lost 3 bases and the J gene lost 3 bases, with 15 bases spanning the gap. The CDR3 runs to 14 residues. The CDR3 sequence is CSASPPSDNYEQYF. The CDR3 DNA follows: TGCAGTGCTAGTCCGCCTAGCGATAACTACGAGCAGTACTTC.

The CDR3 DNA reads TGTGCCAGCAGCTATTCCAGGACAGGGTGGGAGACCCAGTACTTC. Translated, it gives CASSYSRTGWETQYF. The rearrangement links TRBV7-2 to TRBJ2-5; 8 bases are a match to TRBD1. Germline assignment: CDR1 SGHTA and CDR2 FQGNSA. With 4 bases clipped from V and 5 bases from J, the junction kept 9 bases outside the gene matches. The CDR3 consists of 15 residues.

V gene TRBV5-5 combines with J gene TRBJ2-3; possibly TRBD1 for D (6 bases). V was shortened by 4 bases and J by 0 bases, with 15 bases between the two germline ends. CDR1 and CDR2 (germline): SGHKS, YYEKEE (reference sequence). This CDR3 has 16 residues. The CDR3 bases are TGTGCCAGCAGCCCCCGGACAGCCACTAGCACAGATACGCAGTATTTT. Protein sequence: CASSPRTATSTDTQYF.

V is TRBV7-9 and J is TRBJ1-5; 9 bases are a match to TRBD1. CDR1 and CDR2 from the germline V gene are SEHNR and FQNEAQ (reference sequence). With 1 base clipped from V and 4 bases from J, the junction kept 2 bases outside the gene matches. CDR3 length: 15 residues. CDR3 amino acids: CASSLGGQGNQPQHF. In DNA, the CDR3 is TGTGCCAGCAGCTTAGGGGGACAGGGTAATCAGCCCCAGCATTTT.

The sample holds many counts of this clone. The J gene is TRBJ2-7, the V gene TRBV4-2; D is perhaps TRBD2 (6 bases). V was pared by 2 bases and J by 2 bases, with 19 bases between. The CDR3 length is 17 residues. Germline V gene data show CDR1 as LGHNA and CDR2 as YNFKEQ. The CDR3 DNA sequence: TGTGCCAGCAGCCAAAGTAGCGGTAGGGGAGCTACCTACGAGCAGTACTTC. Translating gives CASSQSSGRGATYEQYF.